A selection of T cell receptor beta chains follows, all from one sample in a study of control samples from healthy donors and cancer patients. The data were produced by immunoSEQ multiplex PCR, yet TCRdb's version contains in-frame clones alone and is incomplete. The data contain roughly 180,000 clones, more than 85% of them singletons. The sequencing input was blood. The receptors here all came from a woman aged 40-49 years in good health. CDR3s include the opening cysteine and the closing phenylalanine or tryptophan. Each record gives: clone size, V gene, J gene, D gene, CDR3 DNA, CDR3 protein. D genes are given only for firm matches. Expanded clones are given a class, and other clones once, few, many or no size at all.

clone_size: few; v_call: TRBV6-6; j_call: TRBJ1-1; d_call: -; cdr3_nt: TGTGCCAGCACTTCACGGGGGCAAGGAGAAGGAAATGAAGCTTTCTTT; cdr3_aa: CASTSRGQGEGNEAFF
clone_size: -; v_call: TRBV18; j_call: TRBJ2-5; d_call: -; cdr3_nt: TGTGCCAGCTCACCACCGAGGGGAGAGGGCCAAGAGACCCAGTACTTC; cdr3_aa: CASSPPRGEGQETQYF
clone_size: -; v_call: TRBV11-2; j_call: TRBJ2-3; d_call: TRBD1; cdr3_nt: TGTGCCAGCAGCCGACAGGGGGTCAGCGCAGATACGCAGTATTTT; cdr3_aa: CASSRQGVSADTQYF
clone_size: -; v_call: TRBV21-1; j_call: TRBJ2-5; d_call: -; cdr3_nt: TGTGCCAGCAGCAAACGCAAAGAGACCCAGTACTTC; cdr3_aa: CASSKRKETQYF
clone_size: once; v_call: TRBV5-1; j_call: TRBJ1-1; d_call: -; cdr3_nt: TGCGCCAGCAGCTTGGACAGAGTCCCAAACACTGAAGCTTTCTTT; cdr3_aa: CASSLDRVPNTEAFF
clone_size: -; v_call: TRBV11-3; j_call: TRBJ2-1; d_call: -; cdr3_nt: TGTGCCAGCAGCTTAGGGGTTCTCAATGAGCAGTTCTTC; cdr3_aa: CASSLGVLNEQFF
clone_size: -; v_call: TRBV3-1/TRBV3-2; j_call: TRBJ1-4; d_call: -; cdr3_nt: TGTGCCAGCAGCCTCCAGGCCCGTAATGAAAAACTGTTTTTT; cdr3_aa: CASSLQARNEKLFF
clone_size: -; v_call: TRBV27; j_call: TRBJ1-3; d_call: -; cdr3_nt: TGTGCCAGCAGTTTTGGGGTAGGGGCTGGAAACACCATATATTTT; cdr3_aa: CASSFGVGAGNTIYF
clone_size: -; v_call: TRBV7-2; j_call: TRBJ1-1; d_call: -; cdr3_nt: TGTGCCAGCAGCTTCCAGGCCGCCGAAACTGAAGCTTTCTTT; cdr3_aa: CASSFQAAETEAFF
clone_size: -; v_call: TRBV6-5; j_call: TRBJ2-7; d_call: -; cdr3_nt: TGTGCCAGCAGTTACTCGAGAGACAGGTACGAGCAGTACTTC; cdr3_aa: CASSYSRDRYEQYF
clone_size: -; v_call: TRBV4-2; j_call: TRBJ2-1; d_call: -; cdr3_nt: TGTGCCAGCAGCCCGACGGGGTTTGCGGGTATTCACAATGAGCAGTTCTTC; cdr3_aa: CASSPTGFAGIHNEQFF
clone_size: -; v_call: TRBV3-1/TRBV3-2; j_call: TRBJ1-1; d_call: TRBD1; cdr3_nt: TGTGCCAGCAGTCATCGACAGGGAAGCGACACTGAAGCTTTCTTT; cdr3_aa: CASSHRQGSDTEAFF
clone_size: many; v_call: TRBV6-5; j_call: TRBJ2-2; d_call: -; cdr3_nt: TGTGCCAGCAGCGGGGAGGGGGACACCGGGGAGCTGTTTTTT; cdr3_aa: CASSGEGDTGELFF
clone_size: -; v_call: TRBV27; j_call: TRBJ1-2; d_call: -; cdr3_nt: TGTGCCAGCAGTTTCCGACAGGATCTCTATGGCTACACCTTC; cdr3_aa: CASSFRQDLYGYTF
clone_size: -; v_call: TRBV9; j_call: TRBJ1-3; d_call: -; cdr3_nt: TGTGCCAGCAGCGCACAGGGACTCGGAAACACCATATATTTT; cdr3_aa: CASSAQGLGNTIYF
clone_size: -; v_call: TRBV29-1; j_call: TRBJ2-5; d_call: -; cdr3_nt: TGCAGCGTTGAAGGGACTCCACAAGAGACCCAGTACTTC; cdr3_aa: CSVEGTPQETQYF
clone_size: -; v_call: TRBV4-2; j_call: TRBJ2-1; d_call: TRBD2; cdr3_nt: TGTGCCAGCAGCCAAGTCAGCGGGGGGAGTGAGCAGTTCTTC; cdr3_aa: CASSQVSGGSEQFF
clone_size: -; v_call: TRBV18; j_call: TRBJ1-1; d_call: TRBD1; cdr3_nt: TGTGCCAGCTCAAAACAGGGGGCCCCGAACACTGAAGCTTTCTTT; cdr3_aa: CASSKQGAPNTEAFF
clone_size: -; v_call: TRBV5-1; j_call: TRBJ2-2; d_call: TRBD2; cdr3_nt: TGCGCCAGCAGCGATAACCCTAGCGGGGGGGCCGGGGAGCTGTTTTTT; cdr3_aa: CASSDNPSGGAGELFF
clone_size: -; v_call: TRBV9; j_call: TRBJ1-2; d_call: -; cdr3_nt: TGTGCCAGCAGCATCCAGTCCGGTGGGGTAGGCTACACCTTC; cdr3_aa: CASSIQSGGVGYTF
clone_size: -; v_call: TRBV7-6; j_call: TRBJ2-1; d_call: TRBD1; cdr3_nt: TGTGCCAGCAGCACGAGACAGGGAAGTTCGGGTGAGCAGTTCTTC; cdr3_aa: CASSTRQGSSGEQFF
clone_size: -; v_call: TRBV27; j_call: TRBJ2-7; d_call: -; cdr3_nt: TGTGCCAGCTCGACCGGCCGAACCCGAGAGCAGTACTTC; cdr3_aa: CASSTGRTREQYF
clone_size: -; v_call: TRBV6-5; j_call: TRBJ1-4; d_call: -; cdr3_nt: TGTGCCAGCAGCCTATTTCGAACTAATGAAAAACTGTTTTTT; cdr3_aa: CASSLFRTNEKLFF
clone_size: -; v_call: TRBV9; j_call: TRBJ2-1; d_call: -; cdr3_nt: TGTGCCAGCAGCGTAGCAGGGGTAAGCAATGAGCAGTTCTTC; cdr3_aa: CASSVAGVSNEQFF
clone_size: -; v_call: TRBV5-1; j_call: TRBJ1-6; d_call: TRBD1; cdr3_nt: TGCGCCAGCAGCACGGACAGGGGCAATTCACCCCTCCACTTT; cdr3_aa: CASSTDRGNSPLHF
clone_size: -; v_call: TRBV10-3; j_call: TRBJ1-1; d_call: -; cdr3_nt: TGTGCCATCAGGGCCGGGACTTTGGACACTGAAGCTTTCTTT; cdr3_aa: CAIRAGTLDTEAFF
clone_size: -; v_call: TRBV28; j_call: TRBJ2-5; d_call: -; cdr3_nt: TGTGCCAGCAGACGGACAGTGGCAGAGACCCAGTACTTC; cdr3_aa: CASRRTVAETQYF
clone_size: -; v_call: TRBV5-5; j_call: TRBJ2-1; d_call: -; cdr3_nt: TGTGCCAGCAGCTTAACTAACCCTTCCTTTTACAATGAGCAGTTCTTC; cdr3_aa: CASSLTNPSFYNEQFF
clone_size: once; v_call: TRBV13; j_call: TRBJ1-1; d_call: -; cdr3_nt: TGTGCCAGCAGCTTAGGTGCGGTGAACACTGAAGCTTTCTTT; cdr3_aa: CASSLGAVNTEAFF
clone_size: -; v_call: TRBV21-1; j_call: TRBJ2-5; d_call: -; cdr3_nt: TGTGCCAGCAGCAAAGGCCGGCCTGGAGCCCAGTACTTC; cdr3_aa: CASSKGRPGAQYF
clone_size: -; v_call: TRBV15; j_call: TRBJ2-3; d_call: -; cdr3_nt: TGTGCCACCAGGTGGGCAGATACGCAGTATTTT; cdr3_aa: CATRWADTQYF
clone_size: -; v_call: TRBV7-6; j_call: TRBJ2-7; d_call: -; cdr3_nt: TGTGCCAGCAGTCCCAACTACGAGCAGTACTTC; cdr3_aa: CASSPNYEQYF
clone_size: -; v_call: TRBV3-1/TRBV3-2; j_call: TRBJ2-7; d_call: TRBD2; cdr3_nt: TGTGCCAGCAGCCAAGTTTTCGGGGGGGCCTACGAGCAGTACTTC; cdr3_aa: CASSQVFGGAYEQYF
clone_size: -; v_call: TRBV19; j_call: TRBJ2-5; d_call: -; cdr3_nt: TGTGCCAGTAGTATAGCTACAGGAAAGACCCAGTACTTC; cdr3_aa: CASSIATGKTQYF
clone_size: -; v_call: TRBV19; j_call: TRBJ1-2; d_call: -; cdr3_nt: TGTGCCAGTAGTCTCGCAGGGGCTTCAGGGTATGGCTACACCTTC; cdr3_aa: CASSLAGASGYGYTF
clone_size: once; v_call: TRBV2; j_call: TRBJ1-5; d_call: -; cdr3_nt: TGTGCCAGCAGTAGGGACACTAGCAATCAGCCCCAGCATTTT; cdr3_aa: CASSRDTSNQPQHF
clone_size: -; v_call: TRBV6-5; j_call: TRBJ2-7; d_call: -; cdr3_nt: TGTGCCAGCAGTATTGCTAGTTTTCCCCTTACAGAGCAGTACTTC; cdr3_aa: CASSIASFPLTEQYF
clone_size: -; v_call: TRBV19; j_call: TRBJ1-2; d_call: TRBD1; cdr3_nt: TGTGCCAGTAGTACTCGGACAGGGTATAACTATGGCTACACCTTC; cdr3_aa: CASSTRTGYNYGYTF
clone_size: -; v_call: TRBV29-1; j_call: TRBJ1-2; d_call: TRBD1; cdr3_nt: TGCAGCGTGTGGACAGGGCCGGATGGCTACACCTTC; cdr3_aa: CSVWTGPDGYTF
clone_size: -; v_call: TRBV5-1; j_call: TRBJ2-1; d_call: -; cdr3_nt: TGCGCCAGCAGCTTGGCGGTACAGGGCTTCGATGAGCAGTTCTTC; cdr3_aa: CASSLAVQGFDEQFF
clone_size: -; v_call: TRBV28; j_call: TRBJ2-7; d_call: -; cdr3_nt: TGTGCCAGCAGCCTCGATAGTACCTACGAGCAGTACTTC; cdr3_aa: CASSLDSTYEQYF
clone_size: once; v_call: TRBV3-1/TRBV3-2; j_call: TRBJ2-5; d_call: TRBD1; cdr3_nt: TGTGCCAGCAGCCAAGCTTTTCGACAGGGGCAGTACCAAGAGACCCAGTACTTC; cdr3_aa: CASSQAFRQGQYQETQYF
clone_size: -; v_call: TRBV5-1; j_call: TRBJ1-4; d_call: -; cdr3_nt: TGCGCCAGCAGCCTAAACAGGGATAATGAAAAACTGTTTTTT; cdr3_aa: CASSLNRDNEKLFF
clone_size: -; v_call: TRBV5-6; j_call: TRBJ2-2; d_call: -; cdr3_nt: TGTGCCAGCAGCTACGCCCTTTGGACCGGGGAGCTGTTTTTT; cdr3_aa: CASSYALWTGELFF
clone_size: -; v_call: TRBV14; j_call: TRBJ2-3; d_call: -; cdr3_nt: TGTGCCAGCAGCCCTGGGTGGCCGAGTACGCAGTATTTT; cdr3_aa: CASSPGWPSTQYF
clone_size: -; v_call: TRBV12-5; j_call: TRBJ2-2; d_call: -; cdr3_nt: TGTGCTAGTGGTTTGTGGCGGGTCGCCGGGGAGCTGTTTTTT; cdr3_aa: CASGLWRVAGELFF
clone_size: -; v_call: TRBV19; j_call: TRBJ1-1; d_call: -; cdr3_nt: TGTGCCAGTAGCCAAATGGGGGGCATGGGCGCTTTCTTT; cdr3_aa: CASSQMGGMGAFF
clone_size: -; v_call: TRBV27; j_call: TRBJ1-2; d_call: TRBD1; cdr3_nt: TGTGCCAGCGGACAGGGGGCGTGGGGCTACACCTTC; cdr3_aa: CASGQGAWGYTF
clone_size: -; v_call: TRBV6-5; j_call: TRBJ1-6; d_call: -; cdr3_nt: TGTGCCAGCAGTTACGGGTTGGCGACCCTCCACTTT; cdr3_aa: CASSYGLATLHF
clone_size: -; v_call: TRBV7-9; j_call: TRBJ1-2; d_call: -; cdr3_nt: TGTGCCAGCAGCCCTGACGGGGCAGCTAACTATGGCTACACCTTC; cdr3_aa: CASSPDGAANYGYTF
clone_size: -; v_call: TRBV2; j_call: TRBJ1-3; d_call: -; cdr3_nt: TGTGCCAGCAGCGAGGAGCACTTCGGAAACACCATATATTTT; cdr3_aa: CASSEEHFGNTIYF
clone_size: -; v_call: TRBV7-9; j_call: TRBJ2-2; d_call: -; cdr3_nt: TGTGCCAGCAGCCCTGAGACAGCGAACACCGGGGAGCTGTTTTTT; cdr3_aa: CASSPETANTGELFF
clone_size: -; v_call: TRBV6-1; j_call: TRBJ1-5; d_call: -; cdr3_nt: TGTGCCAGCAGTGAATCCGCAGGAGGAAATCAGCCCCAGCATTTT; cdr3_aa: CASSESAGGNQPQHF
clone_size: -; v_call: TRBV6-6; j_call: TRBJ1-5; d_call: -; cdr3_nt: TGTGCCAGCAGTGGGTCCGATCAGCCCCAGCATTTT; cdr3_aa: CASSGSDQPQHF
clone_size: few; v_call: TRBV7-2; j_call: TRBJ1-1; d_call: -; cdr3_nt: TGTGCCAGCAGCTTAGAACACAGGAACACTGAAGCTTTCTTT; cdr3_aa: CASSLEHRNTEAFF
clone_size: -; v_call: TRBV5-1; j_call: TRBJ1-5; d_call: -; cdr3_nt: TGCGCCAGCAGCTTTCCCCCCCGTTTGAGGCAGCCCCAGCATTTT; cdr3_aa: CASSFPPRLRQPQHF
clone_size: -; v_call: TRBV20-1; j_call: TRBJ2-5; d_call: -; cdr3_nt: TGCAGTGCGGTATGGAGGGAGACCCAGTACTTC; cdr3_aa: CSAVWRETQYF
clone_size: -; v_call: TRBV19; j_call: TRBJ1-4; d_call: -; cdr3_nt: TGTGCCAGTAGTATGAGAGAAAAACTGTTTTTT; cdr3_aa: CASSMREKLFF